This entry is about one T cell receptor (beta chain). Antigen unknown. This record comes from a study of T cells in Graves' hyperthyroidism and ophthalmopathy. Whole-study results and caveats: Stable hyperthyroidism was told apart from ophthalmopathy by a model built on 13 V-J features.

RNA transcripts provided the source from which TCR beta CDR3 regions were amplified. The HTBI primer set was used in a first-round RT-PCR of the TCR CDR3. TCRdb re-called the multiplex PCR reads through MiXCR, storing one row per CDR3 protein. The repertoire includes hundreds of thousands of distinct CDR3 sequences, over 35% of them detected once, and 7% to 10% sits in the top ten. Germline CDR1 and CDR2: LNHNV and YYDKDF (reference sequence). V shed 3 bases and J shed 1 base, with 9 bases lying between them. This CDR3 comprises 14 residues. This chain connects TRBV15 to TRBJ1-2; D uncertain. Sample: blood. The receptor comes from a man aged 18-30 years with Graves' hyperthyroidism. CDR3 nucleotides: TGTGCCACCAGCAGGGAGGACGGTAACTATGGCTACACCTTC. Amino acids: CATSREDGNYGYTF.